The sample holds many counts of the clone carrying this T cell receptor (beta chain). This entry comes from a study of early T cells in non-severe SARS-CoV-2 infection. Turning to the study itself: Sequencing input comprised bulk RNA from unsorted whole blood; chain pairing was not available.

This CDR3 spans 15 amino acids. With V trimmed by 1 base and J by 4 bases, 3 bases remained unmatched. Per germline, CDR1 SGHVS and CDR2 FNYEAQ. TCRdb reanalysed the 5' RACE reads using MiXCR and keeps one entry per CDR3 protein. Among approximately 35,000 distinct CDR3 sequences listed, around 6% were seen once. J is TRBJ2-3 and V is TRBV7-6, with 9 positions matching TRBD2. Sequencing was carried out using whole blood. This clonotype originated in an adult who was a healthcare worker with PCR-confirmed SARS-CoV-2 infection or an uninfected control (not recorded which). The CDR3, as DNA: TGTGCCAGCAGCTTAGAGGCGGGGGGGCCAGATACGCAGTATTTT. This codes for CASSLEAGGPDTQYF.